This T cell receptor (beta chain) was documented in a study of shared clonotypes between healthy human individuals. At the level of the study: Researchers assigned three CD4 naive, three CD4 memory, two CD8 naive and one CD8 memory plate to each donor. Study-level findings and limits: The study sampled only blood, and tissue repertoires likely differ. Sharing across four donors was seen in approximately 5.2% of naive CD4 clonotypes. A reduction in generation probabilities was seen for non-shared clonotypes relative to those shared by all four donors.

Selected positively for CCR7 and CD45RO-negative, naive CD8 cells excluded terminally differentiated effector memory CD45RA+ cells. Concerning this clone itself: Its antigen is as yet unknown.

The CDR3 length is 19 residues. Germline V lookup: CDR1 SGHVS, CDR2 FQNEAQ. Trimming took 0 bases from V and 0 from J, leaving 17 bases between them. The data were produced by immunoSEQ multiplex PCR, yet TCRdb's version contains in-frame clones alone and is incomplete. Here the sample spans about 2,200,000 clones, roughly 91% being singletons. This TCR came from a young man in good health. Some clones in this sample may be carry-over from other donors' samples. The gene calls are TRBV7-8 and TRBJ1-4, with D possibly matching TRBD1 (5 bases). The sequenced material came from naive CD8+ T cells from PBMCs. CDR3 DNA sequence: TGTGCCAGCAGCTTAGCGCTGGCAGGGAATCCGGCAACTAATGAAAAACTGTTTTTT. It codes for CASSLALAGNPATNEKLFF.